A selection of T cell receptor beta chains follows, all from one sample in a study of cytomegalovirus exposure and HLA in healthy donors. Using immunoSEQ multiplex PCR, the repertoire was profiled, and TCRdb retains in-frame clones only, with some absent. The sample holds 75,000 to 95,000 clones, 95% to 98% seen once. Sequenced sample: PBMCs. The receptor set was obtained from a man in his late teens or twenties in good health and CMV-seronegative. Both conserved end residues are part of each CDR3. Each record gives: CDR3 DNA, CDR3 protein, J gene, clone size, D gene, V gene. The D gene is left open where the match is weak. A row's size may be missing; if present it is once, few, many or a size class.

cdr3_nt: TGTGCCAGCAGCTTCAATCAAGAGACCCAGTACTTC
cdr3_aa: CASSFNQETQYF
j_call: TRBJ2-5
clone_size: -
d_call: -
v_call: TRBV5-6

cdr3_nt: TGTGCCAGCAGTTTATCGGGAGAACGAACCTACACAGATACGCAGTATTTT
cdr3_aa: CASSLSGERTYTDTQYF
j_call: TRBJ2-3
clone_size: once
d_call: -
v_call: TRBV27

cdr3_nt: TGTGCCAGCAGCCCCCGGGGCACCGGGGAGCTGTTTTTT
cdr3_aa: CASSPRGTGELFF
j_call: TRBJ2-2
clone_size: -
d_call: -
v_call: TRBV14

cdr3_nt: TGTGCCAGCAGCGTAGGCACAGGGGGCTATACCGGGGAGCTGTTTTTT
cdr3_aa: CASSVGTGGYTGELFF
j_call: TRBJ2-2
clone_size: -
d_call: TRBD1
v_call: TRBV9

cdr3_nt: TGTGCCAGCAGTGTAAGGTTACTAGCGGGAGGTCGATCCTCCTACAATGAGCAGTTCTTC
cdr3_aa: CASSVRLLAGGRSSYNEQFF
j_call: TRBJ2-1
clone_size: -
d_call: TRBD2
v_call: TRBV2

cdr3_nt: TGTGCCAGCAGTTTACCCCTAGCGGGAGGCACCTACGAGCAGTACTTC
cdr3_aa: CASSLPLAGGTYEQYF
j_call: TRBJ2-7
clone_size: once
d_call: TRBD2
v_call: TRBV28

cdr3_nt: TGTGCCACCCTGGGACAGGGTCGGCTAGGTGGCTACACCTTC
cdr3_aa: CATLGQGRLGGYTF
j_call: TRBJ1-2
clone_size: -
d_call: TRBD1
v_call: TRBV19

cdr3_nt: TGTGCCAGCATTCTCTCGGGAGCTTACGAGCAGTACTTC
cdr3_aa: CASILSGAYEQYF
j_call: TRBJ2-7
clone_size: -
d_call: -
v_call: TRBV28

cdr3_nt: TGTGCCAGCAGCCAATCTAGCGGAGCTAGCACAGATACGCAGTATTTT
cdr3_aa: CASSQSSGASTDTQYF
j_call: TRBJ2-3
clone_size: -
d_call: TRBD2
v_call: TRBV4-2

cdr3_nt: TGTGCCACCAGCAGACCTGAACCGGGACAGGAAACCTACGAGCAGTACTTC
cdr3_aa: CATSRPEPGQETYEQYF
j_call: TRBJ2-7
clone_size: -
d_call: TRBD1
v_call: TRBV15

cdr3_nt: TGTGCCAGCAGCAGAAAGACAGGCCCCAAGGAAAAACTGTTTTTT
cdr3_aa: CASSRKTGPKEKLFF
j_call: TRBJ1-4
clone_size: -
d_call: -
v_call: TRBV5-4

cdr3_nt: TGTGCCAGCAGTCGGTCTTCCTCTGGAAACACCATATATTTT
cdr3_aa: CASSRSSSGNTIYF
j_call: TRBJ1-3
clone_size: -
d_call: -
v_call: TRBV2

cdr3_nt: TGTGCCAGTACCCCCATGGGAGGGAGCAATCAGCCCCAGCATTTT
cdr3_aa: CASTPMGGSNQPQHF
j_call: TRBJ1-5
clone_size: -
d_call: -
v_call: TRBV19

cdr3_nt: TGCAGCGTTGACGGTAGGCTAGCGGGAATGATTAATGAGCAGTTCTTC
cdr3_aa: CSVDGRLAGMINEQFF
j_call: TRBJ2-1
clone_size: few
d_call: TRBD2
v_call: TRBV29-1

cdr3_nt: TGTGCCAGCAGTTACCGACAGGGGGCAGAGCAGTTCTTC
cdr3_aa: CASSYRQGAEQFF
j_call: TRBJ2-1
clone_size: -
d_call: TRBD1
v_call: TRBV2

cdr3_nt: TGTGCCAGCTTTTCGTCGGGGGCCAACGTCCTGACTTTC
cdr3_aa: CASFSSGANVLTF
j_call: TRBJ2-6
clone_size: -
d_call: -
v_call: TRBV28

cdr3_nt: TGCGCCAGCAGTGTGGGGCAGGGCGATCAGCCCCAGCATTTT
cdr3_aa: CASSVGQGDQPQHF
j_call: TRBJ1-5
clone_size: -
d_call: -
v_call: TRBV10-2

cdr3_nt: TGTGCCAGCAGCTTAACGAGCGGAACAGATACGCAGTATTTT
cdr3_aa: CASSLTSGTDTQYF
j_call: TRBJ2-3
clone_size: -
d_call: -
v_call: TRBV7-2

cdr3_nt: TGTGCCAGCAGCCAACTGCAGGGTTACGAGCAGTACTTC
cdr3_aa: CASSQLQGYEQYF
j_call: TRBJ2-7
clone_size: -
d_call: -
v_call: TRBV14

cdr3_nt: TGTGCCAGCAGCCAAGGGCGGCTATCGGGGGTCTCCTACGAGCAGTACTTC
cdr3_aa: CASSQGRLSGVSYEQYF
j_call: TRBJ2-7
clone_size: -
d_call: -
v_call: TRBV4-2

cdr3_nt: TGTGCCAGCAGCGATGGGAGATTCGCAGATACGCAGTATTTT
cdr3_aa: CASSDGRFADTQYF
j_call: TRBJ2-3
clone_size: -
d_call: -
v_call: TRBV7-3

cdr3_nt: TGTGCCAGTAGTATAGTCGGGGGTCTCACTGGCTACACCTTC
cdr3_aa: CASSIVGGLTGYTF
j_call: TRBJ1-2
clone_size: -
d_call: -
v_call: TRBV19

cdr3_nt: TGTGCCAGCAGTTACTCAAACCAGGCGATGGATGGCTACACCTTC
cdr3_aa: CASSYSNQAMDGYTF
j_call: TRBJ1-2
clone_size: -
d_call: -
v_call: TRBV6-5

cdr3_nt: TGTGCCAGCAGCTTAGGGGGCAGCTCCTCCAAAAACATTCAGTACTTC
cdr3_aa: CASSLGGSSSKNIQYF
j_call: TRBJ2-4
clone_size: -
d_call: -
v_call: TRBV11-2

cdr3_nt: TGTGCCACCAGCTCCTTAAGGGGGAGTTTCTACGAGCAGTACTTC
cdr3_aa: CATSSLRGSFYEQYF
j_call: TRBJ2-7
clone_size: -
d_call: -
v_call: TRBV15

cdr3_nt: TGTGCCAGCAGGGAACCGGACAGAGGGTTTAGCAATCAGCCCCAGCATTTT
cdr3_aa: CASREPDRGFSNQPQHF
j_call: TRBJ1-5
clone_size: -
d_call: -
v_call: TRBV2

cdr3_nt: TGTGCCAGCAGCTCCTGGACCAGCGGGAGATCCTACAATGAGCAGTTCTTC
cdr3_aa: CASSSWTSGRSYNEQFF
j_call: TRBJ2-1
clone_size: -
d_call: TRBD2
v_call: TRBV5-4

cdr3_nt: TGTGCCAGCAGTTTGAGTATTCGGGAAGCTTTCTTT
cdr3_aa: CASSLSIREAFF
j_call: TRBJ1-1
clone_size: -
d_call: -
v_call: TRBV28

cdr3_nt: TGTGCCAGCACTCTTAACCAGGTCGGGAAGAGGCACGAGCAGTACTTC
cdr3_aa: CASTLNQVGKRHEQYF
j_call: TRBJ2-7
clone_size: -
d_call: -
v_call: TRBV28

cdr3_nt: TGTGCTAGTGGGCCGCCGGGACAACTAAGTAGGAACACTGAAGCTTTCTTT
cdr3_aa: CASGPPGQLSRNTEAFF
j_call: TRBJ1-1
clone_size: -
d_call: -
v_call: TRBV12-5

cdr3_nt: TGTGCCAGTAGGGAGGTGGATACGCAGTATTTT
cdr3_aa: CASREVDTQYF
j_call: TRBJ2-3
clone_size: once
d_call: -
v_call: TRBV19

cdr3_nt: TGTGCCAGCTCACTCGGGACTAGCGGGACAAGGCAGTACTTC
cdr3_aa: CASSLGTSGTRQYF
j_call: TRBJ2-7
clone_size: -
d_call: TRBD2
v_call: TRBV18

cdr3_nt: TGTGCCAGTGCACTAGCGGGAGGTGTGTACAATGAGCAGTTCTTC
cdr3_aa: CASALAGGVYNEQFF
j_call: TRBJ2-1
clone_size: -
d_call: TRBD2
v_call: TRBV19